This TCR beta chain was retrieved from a study of T cell responses to AZD1222 COVID-19 vaccine. Study-wide results and limits: Of spike-specific TCRs, nearly half reportedly target regions left unmutated in variants. Vaccine-associated CD4 TCRs spanned spike, dominant at 160-218 and 743-854. Scientists sampled the repertoires only once the peak T cell response had passed. After two AZD1222 doses, spike-specific TCR breadth and depth rose versus day 0.

Method: immunoSEQ multiplex PCR; TCRdb's copy keeps in-frame clones and lacks some. The sample has roughly 90,000 clones; over 80% are singletons. Only one count was recorded for this clone. The antigen remains undetermined. The CDR3 contains 15 residues. CDR1 and CDR2 (germline): KGHDR, SFDVKD. Trimming pared 3 bases from V and 9 bases from J, leaving 19 bases between. V and J are TRBV24-1 and TRBJ2-5; D tentatively reads TRBD1 or TRBD2 (5 bases each). The clonotype was recovered from an adult in good health. The sample consisted of peripheral blood, taken on day 0 of MenACWY control vaccination. CDR3 loop: CATSDPRTGRGPQYF. The DNA for the CDR3 is TGTGCCACCAGTGATCCTCGGACCGGTAGGGGACCCCAGTACTTC.